Listed below are T cell receptor beta chains from one sample, sequenced in a study of blood T cell repertoires in COVID-19. Libraries were prepared by immunoSEQ multiplex PCR; TCRdb keeps only in-frame clonotypes and omits some of them. The repertoire holds some 65,000 clones, about 94% seen once, with approximately 2.9% in the top ten. Sequencing was performed on peripheral blood. Receptor source: a man between 70 and 80 years old with active COVID-19. The CDR3 runs from the conserved cysteine through the conserved F or W.

j_gene: TRBJ1-3
v_gene: TRBV4-2
CDR3aa: CASSPRTASGNTIYF

j_gene: TRBJ2-4
v_gene: TRBV4-2
CDR3aa: CASSQDGRGYAKNIQYF

j_gene: TRBJ2-4
v_gene: TRBV4-1
CDR3aa: CASSQDWSGSAKNIQYF

j_gene: TRBJ2-5
v_gene: TRBV5-1
CDR3aa: CASSPVGGGVWETQYF

j_gene: TRBJ1-1
v_gene: TRBV6-5
CDR3aa: CASSYYSYAGTEAFF

j_gene: TRBJ1-2
v_gene: TRBV6-6
CDR3aa: CASRYGTGDNYGYTF

j_gene: TRBJ1-2
v_gene: TRBV3-1/TRBV3-2
CDR3aa: CASSQAGGDGYTF

j_gene: TRBJ2-3
v_gene: TRBV28
CDR3aa: CASSNGGTDTQYF

j_gene: TRBJ2-5
v_gene: TRBV7-9
CDR3aa: CASSSGQGDGETQYF

j_gene: TRBJ2-2
v_gene: TRBV11-3
CDR3aa: CASSLDGHANTGELFF

j_gene: TRBJ1-3
v_gene: TRBV28
CDR3aa: CASRTQGFYTIYF

j_gene: TRBJ1-2
v_gene: TRBV5-1
CDR3aa: CASSLPGQGDYGYTF

j_gene: TRBJ1-2
v_gene: TRBV7-3
CDR3aa: CASSPSTGGYGYTF

j_gene: TRBJ1-1
v_gene: TRBV3-1/TRBV3-2
CDR3aa: CASSQEGGEAFF

j_gene: TRBJ1-4
v_gene: TRBV3-1/TRBV3-2
CDR3aa: CASSQFRGNEKLFF

j_gene: TRBJ2-1
v_gene: TRBV3-1/TRBV3-2
CDR3aa: CASSHGAGGESNEQFF

j_gene: TRBJ2-5
v_gene: TRBV5-1
CDR3aa: CASSMGLAETQYF

j_gene: TRBJ1-1
v_gene: TRBV7-3
CDR3aa: CASSSTDRKNTEAFF

j_gene: TRBJ2-5
v_gene: TRBV7-8
CDR3aa: CASSSYLGLAGGSGTQYF

j_gene: TRBJ1-1
v_gene: TRBV18
CDR3aa: CASSPRDGTEAFF

j_gene: TRBJ1-3
v_gene: TRBV19
CDR3aa: CASSEGDSRNTIYF

j_gene: TRBJ2-7
v_gene: TRBV6-5
CDR3aa: CASSYGRTGYYEQYF